Presented here are 28 T cell receptor beta chains from one specimen sequenced in a study of T cells in Graves' hyperthyroidism and ophthalmopathy. There were TCR beta CDR3 regions amplified from RNA transcripts. First-round RT-PCR of the TCR CDR3 relied on the HTBI primer set. From the multiplex PCR reads, TCRdb called clonotypes with MiXCR, one entry per CDR3 protein. The sample lists about 250,000 distinct CDR3 sequences; roughly a quarter were seen once. The sample was blood. These TCRs come from a woman between 35 and 50 years old with Graves' ophthalmopathy.

This clonotype has ten or more counts. The rearrangement uses TRBV6-2 or TRBV6-3 and TRBJ2-2; D unclear. The CDR3 extends over 14 amino acids. CDR1 and CDR2 (germline): MNHEY, SVGEGT. The V end was cut by 3 bases, the J end by 1 base, with 6 bases between. CDR3 coding DNA: TGTGCCAGCAGTTATGACGGGAACACCGGGGAGCTGTTTTTT. This gives the protein CASSYDGNTGELFF.

This clonotype was counted at least ten times. The chain uses TRBV12-3 or TRBV12-4 and TRBJ1-3; D gene ambiguous. V shed 7 bases and J shed 0 bases, with 13 bases lying between them. This CDR3 has 15 residues. The CDR3 nucleotides read TGTGCCAGCACCTCCGACGGAACCTCTGGAAACACCATATATTTT. This translates into CASTSDGTSGNTIYF.

V usage is TRBV5-1 and J usage is TRBJ1-3; a possible D gene is TRBD1 (5 bases). Germline V gene sequence: CDR1 SGHRS, CDR2 YFSETQ. V gave up 4 bases and J gave up 0 bases, with 8 bases separating them. This CDR3 comprises 14 residues. The CDR3 is CASSLGTSGNTIYF. The CDR3, as DNA: TGCGCCAGCAGCCTAGGGACCTCTGGAAACACCATATATTTT.

This clonotype was detected many times. This chain links TRBV24-1 with TRBJ2-1, with 9 nucleotides matching TRBD2. Trimming cost V 5 bases and J 9 bases; bases outside gene matches: 7. The V gene's germline CDR1 is KGHDR and CDR2 SFDVKD. The CDR3 contains 14 residues. The CDR3 sequence: CATSGVSGSREQFF. DNA of the CDR3: TGTGCCACCAGTGGAGTTAGCGGGAGTCGTGAGCAGTTCTTC.

With regard to this clonotype: A single base separates this from a much larger clone, so it may be a read error. V and J are TRBV29-1 and TRBJ2-2; D gene uncertain. Looked up from germline, CDR1 is SQVTM and CDR2 is ANQGSEA. V was clipped by 6 bases and J by 0 bases, with 14 bases between them. There are 15 residues in the CDR3. This CDR3 reads CSVDPRGPNTGELFF. DNA of the CDR3: TGCAGCGTCGACCCCAGAGGTCCGAACACCGGGGAGCTGTTTTTT.

This clonotype has at least ten counts. The V gene is TRBV6-1, the J gene TRBJ2-5; 7 bases map to TRBD1. From germline, CDR1 is MNHNS and CDR2 SASEGT. CDR3 length: 15 residues. J was trimmed by 3 bases and V by 6 bases; bases with no gene match: 10. The CDR3 reads CASRGLDRSKETQYF. The CDR3 DNA reads TGTGCCAGCAGGGGGCTGGACAGGAGCAAAGAGACCCAGTACTTC.

This clonotype was seen ten or more times. V is TRBV2 and J is TRBJ2-2; D is unclear. V gave up 4 bases and J gave up 1 base, with 4 bases separating them. This CDR3 contains 13 residues. The germline gives CDR1 SNHLY, CDR2 FYNNEI. In DNA, the CDR3 is TGTGCCAGCAGTGCACTGAACACCGGGGAGCTGTTTTTT. It yields the protein CASSALNTGELFF. The variable domain in full, completed from reference TRBV2 and TRBJ2-2, reads EPEVTQTPSHQVTQMGQEVILRCVPISNHLYFYWYRQILGQKVEFLVSFYNNEISEKSEIFDDQFSVERPDGSNFTLKIRSTKLEDSAMYFCASSALNTGELFFGEGSRLTVL.

This chain links TRBV12-3 or TRBV12-4 with TRBJ2-7; weak D call: TRBD2 (5 bases). The CDR3 covers 11 residues. The V gene lost 1 base and the J gene lost 9 bases, with 7 bases spanning the gap. The CDR3 DNA reads TGTGCCAGCAGTTTAGGTGGAGGGCAGTACTTC. Translated, it gives CASSLGGGQYF.

The J gene is TRBJ1-1, the V gene TRBV12-3 or TRBV12-4, with TRBD1 as a possible D gene (5 bases). V was clipped by 3 bases and J by 6 bases, with 14 bases between them. CDR3 size: 14 residues. The CDR3 loop reads CASSFLGVGAEAFF. The CDR3 coding sequence is TGTGCCAGCAGTTTCTTAGGGGTTGGAGCTGAAGCTTTCTTT.

In regard to this clonotype: The junction departs from the called germline gene at one end, perhaps through a read error. V usage is TRBV27 and J usage is TRBJ1-2; D may be TRBD1 (5 bases). The CDR3 consists of 16 residues. CDR1 MNHEY and CDR2 SMNVEV come from the germline V gene (reference sequence). The DNA of the CDR3 is TGTGCCAGCACCAGGAGCGGGGCAGCAACTAACTATGGCCACACCTTC. Residues: CASTRSGAATNYGHTF.

V is TRBV2 and J is TRBJ1-1; D remains ambiguous. Trimming cost V 5 bases and J 2 bases, with 9 bases left between them. Germline values: CDR1 SNHLY, CDR2 FYNNEI. This CDR3 contains 13 residues. CDR3 DNA: TGTGCCAGCAGTTTGGATACCAACACTGAAGCTTTCTTT. It encodes CASSLDTNTEAFF.

The chain recombines TRBV9 with TRBJ2-5, with 8 bases lining up with TRBD1. With 0 bases clipped from V and 3 bases from J, the junction kept 7 bases outside the gene matches. CDR1 is SGDLS and CDR2 is YYNGEE in the germline V gene. The CDR3 is 16 amino acids. CDR3 amino acids: CASSVGVGTGEETQYF. CDR3 in DNA: TGTGCCAGCAGCGTAGGAGTCGGGACAGGTGAAGAGACCCAGTACTTC.

This clonotype was picked up one time. A much larger clone sits a single nucleotide away, making a read error possible. CDR3 amino acids: CAWSVRSRDGYTF. The CDR3, as DNA: TGTGCCTGGAGTGTACGGTCCAGAGATGGCTACACCTTC. The genes are TRBV30 and TRBJ1-2; no firm D call. Germline V CDR1 and CDR2: GTSNPN, SVGIG (reference sequence). This CDR3 has 13 amino acids. V dropped 0 bases and J dropped 6 bases, with 11 bases sitting between them.

At least ten counts were recorded for this clonotype. V gene TRBV2 combines with J gene TRBJ2-7; D is unclear. This CDR3 spans 14 amino acids. V lost 1 base, J lost 3 bases, and 10 bases lay in between. Germline lookup yields CDR1 SNHLY and CDR2 FYNNEI. CDR3 DNA sequence: TGTGCCAGCAGTGAAGGATACAGAAACTACGAGCAGTACTTC. Translating it yields CASSEGYRNYEQYF. Filled out from reference TRBV2 and TRBJ2-7, the complete variable domain reads EPEVTQTPSHQVTQMGQEVILRCVPISNHLYFYWYRQILGQKVEFLVSFYNNEISEKSEIFDDQFSVERPDGSNFTLKIRSTKLEDSAMYFCASSEGYRNYEQYFGPGTRLTVT.

This clonotype was recorded many times. This sequence joins TRBV7-9 and TRBJ1-1, with D unresolved. This CDR3 spans 13 amino acids. Germline V lookup: CDR1 SEHNR, CDR2 FQNEAQ (reference sequence). V lost 8 bases and J lost 5, with 15 bases in between. CDR3 region: CASPGERETEAFF. The CDR3 DNA reads as TGTGCCAGCCCTGGGGAGAGGGAGACTGAAGCTTTCTTT.

This clonotype appeared a single time. The gene calls are TRBV12-5 and TRBJ1-5; D uncertain. The V end lost 1 base, the J end lost 11 bases, and 9 bases lay between the germline ends. The CDR3 loop spans 12 amino acids. Looked up from germline, CDR1 is LGHNT and CDR2 is FRNRAP. This CDR3 is CASGLGNLAQHF. The CDR3 bases are TGTGCTAGTGGTTTGGGGAATTTGGCCCAGCATTTT. Full variable domain (outside the CDR3, taken from reference TRBV12-5 and TRBJ1-5): DARVTQTPRHKVTEMGQEVTMRCQPILGHNTVFWYRQTMMQGLELLAYFRNRAPLDDSGMPKDRFSAEMPDATLATLKIQPSEPRDSAVYFCASGLGNLAQHFGDGTRLSIL.

This clonotype was recorded at least ten times. V is TRBV6-5 and J is TRBJ1-3; D gene ambiguous. The CDR3 has 15 residues. From germline, CDR1 is MNHEY and CDR2 SVGAGI. Between the trimmed V and J ends, which lost 6 bases and 0 bases, there was a span of 12 bases. The CDR3 reads CASRLDGISGNTIYF. The CDR3 DNA is TGTGCCAGCAGGCTCGACGGAATCTCTGGAAACACCATATATTTT.

The chain joins TRBV27 to TRBJ2-2, with a tentative D call TRBD2 (5 bases). The CDR3 spans 16 residues. CDR1 is MNHEY, CDR2 SMNVEV, per germline (reference sequence). The V and J ends lost 4 bases and 4 bases respectively, with 16 bases between them. The CDR3 DNA reads as TGTGCCAGCAGTTCCCACACGCTAGCAGCCACCGGGGAGCTGTTTTTT. Protein product: CASSSHTLAATGELFF.

The chain recombines TRBV7-2 with TRBJ2-7; TRBD1 matches 10 bases. CDR1 is SGHTA, CDR2 FQGNSA, per germline. The CDR3 loop spans 13 amino acids. J lost 11 bases, V lost 3 bases, and 7 bases had no gene match. The CDR3 DNA reads as TGTGCCAGCAGCTTCCGGGACAGGGGACGGGAGTACTTC. It encodes CASSFRDRGREYF. Looking up the rest from reference TRBV7-2 and TRBJ2-7 gives the full variable domain: GAGVSQSPSNKVTEKGKDVELRCDPISGHTALYWYRQSLGQGLEFLIYFQGNSAPDKSGLPSDRFSAERTGGSVSTLTIQRTQQEDSAVYLCASSFRDRGREYFGPGTRLTVT.

Worth noting for this clonotype: A clone one base away is much larger, so this may be a read error. The J gene is TRBJ2-7, the V gene TRBV11-3; a weak D match, TRBD1 (5 bases). The CDR3 totals 13 residues. Germline V CDR1 and CDR2: SGHNT, YENEEA. The V gene lost 11 bases and the J gene lost 4 bases, with 18 bases spanning the gap. CDR3 sequence reads: CADNLETEYEQYF. The CDR3 DNA sequence: TGTGCCGACAACCTAGAGACAGAGTACGAGCAGTACTTC.

This clonotype was detected many times. This chain links TRBV4-1 with TRBJ1-2, with D perhaps matching TRBD1 (5 bases). The germline gives CDR1 MGHRA, CDR2 YSYEKL. This CDR3 contains 17 residues. The ends were cut back, 5 bases at V and 2 bases at J, with 21 bases in the middle. Here the CDR3 reads CASSTVKRTQLNYGYTF. The CDR3 nucleotides are TGCGCCAGCAGCACTGTTAAACGGACACAGCTGAACTATGGCTACACCTTC.

This clonotype appeared many times. The chain is built from TRBV29-1 and TRBJ1-2; unclear D gene. This CDR3 comprises 15 residues. V was pared by 0 bases and J by 0 bases, with 11 bases between. CDR1 is SQVTM, CDR2 ANQGSEA, per germline. The CDR3 DNA sequence: TGCAGCGTTGAAGATCGCTCTGGGACTAACTATGGCTACACCTTC. Its translation is CSVEDRSGTNYGYTF. Looking up the rest from reference TRBV29-1 and TRBJ1-2 gives the full variable domain: SAVISQKPSRDICQRGTSLTIQCQVDSQVTMMFWYRQQPGQSLTLIATANQGSEATYESGFVIDKFPISRPNLTFSTLTVSNMSPEDSSIYLCSVEDRSGTNYGYTFGSGTRLTVV.

This clonotype was seen at least ten times. The J gene is TRBJ2-7, the V gene TRBV5-1; 7 nucleotides match TRBD2. The CDR3 is 15 amino acids. V shed 4 bases and J 2 bases; nucleotides not matched to a gene: 9. Germline V gene sequence: CDR1 SGHRS, CDR2 YFSETQ. CDR3 residues: CASSLLSGPTYEQYF. CDR3 coding DNA: TGCGCCAGCAGCCTTCTTAGCGGGCCAACCTACGAGCAGTACTTC.

This rearrangement joins TRBV20-1 to TRBJ2-5; the match to TRBD2 covers 10 bases. The CDR3 sequence is 14 residues long. V trimming: 4 bases; J trimming: 3 bases; junction bases outside the gene matches: 5. The germline CDR1 and CDR2 sequences are DFQATT and SNEGSKA (reference sequence). The CDR3 DNA follows: TGCAGTGCTATGAGGACTAGCGGAGAAGAGACCCAGTACTTC. Protein product: CSAMRTSGEETQYF.

This clonotype was seen many times. CDR3 sequence (DNA): TGTGCCTCCACTGGCGGGAGGTATCACACCGGGGAGCTGTTTTTT. Its protein product is CASTGGRYHTGELFF. V is TRBV19 and J is TRBJ2-2, with TRBD2 matching 8 bases. CDR3 length: 15 residues. The V segment lost 11 bases and the J segment 3 bases; nucleotides outside the gene matches: 11. Germline lookup yields CDR1 LNHDA and CDR2 SQIVND (reference sequence). Full variable domain (missing parts from reference TRBV19 and TRBJ2-2): DGGITQSPKYLFRKEGQNVTLSCEQNLNHDAMYWYRQDPGQGLRLIYYSQIVNDFQKGDIAEGYSVSREKKESFPLTVTSAQKNPTAFYLCASTGGRYHTGELFFGEGSRLTVL.

This clonotype was seen only once. The chain is built from TRBV28 and TRBJ1-2, with D possibly matching TRBD1 (6 bases). This CDR3 comprises 13 residues. The germline V gene encodes CDR1 MDHEN and CDR2 SYDVKM. The V end lost 6 bases, the J end lost 9 bases, and 17 bases lay between the germline ends. In nucleotides, the CDR3 is TGTGCCAGCAGGACAACAGGGAGTGTTAGCTACACCTTC. Translation: CASRTTGSVSYTF.

A note on this clonotype: This may arise from a read error, as a much more abundant clone is one base away. This chain links TRBV27 with TRBJ2-3, with D maybe TRBD2 (7 bases). Germline assignment: CDR1 MNHEY and CDR2 SMNVEV (reference sequence). The CDR3 contains 14 residues. CDR3 coding DNA: TGTGTCAGCAGTCGGACTAGGGGGGCAGATACGCAGTATTTT. Residues: CVSSRTRGADTQYF.

This clonotype was recorded many times. The chain recombines TRBV5-1 with TRBJ2-7; D is perhaps TRBD1 or TRBD2 (5 bases each). Trimming cost V 4 bases and J 6 bases, with 11 bases left between them. Germline-derived CDR1 and CDR2 are SGHRS and YFSETQ. There are 12 residues in the CDR3. The DNA of the CDR3 is TGCGCCAGCAGCGGTGAGGGGACCGAGCAGTACTTC. This translates into CASSGEGTEQYF.